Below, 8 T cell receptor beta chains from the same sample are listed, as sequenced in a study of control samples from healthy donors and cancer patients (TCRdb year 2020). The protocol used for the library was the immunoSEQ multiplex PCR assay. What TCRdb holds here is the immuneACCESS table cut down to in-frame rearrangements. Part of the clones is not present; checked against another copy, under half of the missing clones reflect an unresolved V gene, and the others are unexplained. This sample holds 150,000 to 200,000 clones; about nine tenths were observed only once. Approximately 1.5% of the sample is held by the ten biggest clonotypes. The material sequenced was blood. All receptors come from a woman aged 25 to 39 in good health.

CDR3 in DNA: TGTGCCAGCAGTTTCCAGGGACCTTATGGCTACACCTTC. This encodes CASSFQGPYGYTF. This chain connects TRBV27 to TRBJ1-2; perhaps TRBD1 as D (5 bases). Trimming took off 3 bases at V and 5 bases at J, with 10 bases between the two ends. CDR1 is MNHEY and CDR2 is SMNVEV in the germline V gene (reference sequence). The CDR3 covers 13 residues.

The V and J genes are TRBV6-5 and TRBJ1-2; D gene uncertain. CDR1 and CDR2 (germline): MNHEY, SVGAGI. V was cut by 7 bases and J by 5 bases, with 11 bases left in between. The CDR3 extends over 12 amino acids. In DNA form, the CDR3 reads TGTGCCAGCAATAAAGGGATTTATGGCTACACCTTC. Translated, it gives CASNKGIYGYTF.

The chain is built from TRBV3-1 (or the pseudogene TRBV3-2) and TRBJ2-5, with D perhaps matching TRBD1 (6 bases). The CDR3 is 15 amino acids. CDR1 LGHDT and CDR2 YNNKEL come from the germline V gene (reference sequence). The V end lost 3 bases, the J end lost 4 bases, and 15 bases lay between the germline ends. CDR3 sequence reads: CASSHRTQGLETQYF. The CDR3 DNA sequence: TGTGCCAGCAGCCACCGAACACAGGGTTTAGAGACCCAGTACTTC.

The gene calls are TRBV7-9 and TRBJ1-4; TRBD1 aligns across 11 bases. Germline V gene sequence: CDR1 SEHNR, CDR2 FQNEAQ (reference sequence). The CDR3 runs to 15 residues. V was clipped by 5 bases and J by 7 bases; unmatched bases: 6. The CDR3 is CASSRTGTGGEKLFF. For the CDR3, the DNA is TGTGCCAGCAGCAGGACCGGGACAGGGGGTGAAAAACTGTTTTTT.

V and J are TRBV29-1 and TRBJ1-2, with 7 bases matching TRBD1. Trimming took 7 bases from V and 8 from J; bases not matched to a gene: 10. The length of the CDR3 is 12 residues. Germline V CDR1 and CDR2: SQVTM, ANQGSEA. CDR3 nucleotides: TGCAGCGCAGTTCGGAGGGGGCAGGGCTACACCTTC. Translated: CSAVRRGQGYTF.

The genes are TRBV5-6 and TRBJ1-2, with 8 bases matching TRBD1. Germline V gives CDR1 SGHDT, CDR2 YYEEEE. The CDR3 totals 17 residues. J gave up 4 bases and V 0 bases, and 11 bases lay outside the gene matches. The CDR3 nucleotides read TGTGCCAGCAGCTTGGCAGGTCAGGGGGCGCAAGGCTATGGCTACACCTTC. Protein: CASSLAGQGAQGYGYTF.

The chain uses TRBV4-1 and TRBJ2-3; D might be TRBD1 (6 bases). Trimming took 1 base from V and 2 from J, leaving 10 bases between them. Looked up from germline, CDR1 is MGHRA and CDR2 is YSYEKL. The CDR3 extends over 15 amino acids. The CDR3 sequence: CASSQVSGDTDTQYF. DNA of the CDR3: TGCGCCAGCAGCCAAGTGTCAGGGGACACAGATACGCAGTATTTT.

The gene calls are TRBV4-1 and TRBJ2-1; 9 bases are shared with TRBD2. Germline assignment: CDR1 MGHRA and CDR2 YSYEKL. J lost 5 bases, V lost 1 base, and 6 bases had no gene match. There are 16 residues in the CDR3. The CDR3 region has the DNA TGCGCCAGCAGCCAAGTGGCTAGCGGGGTGAACAATGAGCAGTTCTTC. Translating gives CASSQVASGVNNEQFF.